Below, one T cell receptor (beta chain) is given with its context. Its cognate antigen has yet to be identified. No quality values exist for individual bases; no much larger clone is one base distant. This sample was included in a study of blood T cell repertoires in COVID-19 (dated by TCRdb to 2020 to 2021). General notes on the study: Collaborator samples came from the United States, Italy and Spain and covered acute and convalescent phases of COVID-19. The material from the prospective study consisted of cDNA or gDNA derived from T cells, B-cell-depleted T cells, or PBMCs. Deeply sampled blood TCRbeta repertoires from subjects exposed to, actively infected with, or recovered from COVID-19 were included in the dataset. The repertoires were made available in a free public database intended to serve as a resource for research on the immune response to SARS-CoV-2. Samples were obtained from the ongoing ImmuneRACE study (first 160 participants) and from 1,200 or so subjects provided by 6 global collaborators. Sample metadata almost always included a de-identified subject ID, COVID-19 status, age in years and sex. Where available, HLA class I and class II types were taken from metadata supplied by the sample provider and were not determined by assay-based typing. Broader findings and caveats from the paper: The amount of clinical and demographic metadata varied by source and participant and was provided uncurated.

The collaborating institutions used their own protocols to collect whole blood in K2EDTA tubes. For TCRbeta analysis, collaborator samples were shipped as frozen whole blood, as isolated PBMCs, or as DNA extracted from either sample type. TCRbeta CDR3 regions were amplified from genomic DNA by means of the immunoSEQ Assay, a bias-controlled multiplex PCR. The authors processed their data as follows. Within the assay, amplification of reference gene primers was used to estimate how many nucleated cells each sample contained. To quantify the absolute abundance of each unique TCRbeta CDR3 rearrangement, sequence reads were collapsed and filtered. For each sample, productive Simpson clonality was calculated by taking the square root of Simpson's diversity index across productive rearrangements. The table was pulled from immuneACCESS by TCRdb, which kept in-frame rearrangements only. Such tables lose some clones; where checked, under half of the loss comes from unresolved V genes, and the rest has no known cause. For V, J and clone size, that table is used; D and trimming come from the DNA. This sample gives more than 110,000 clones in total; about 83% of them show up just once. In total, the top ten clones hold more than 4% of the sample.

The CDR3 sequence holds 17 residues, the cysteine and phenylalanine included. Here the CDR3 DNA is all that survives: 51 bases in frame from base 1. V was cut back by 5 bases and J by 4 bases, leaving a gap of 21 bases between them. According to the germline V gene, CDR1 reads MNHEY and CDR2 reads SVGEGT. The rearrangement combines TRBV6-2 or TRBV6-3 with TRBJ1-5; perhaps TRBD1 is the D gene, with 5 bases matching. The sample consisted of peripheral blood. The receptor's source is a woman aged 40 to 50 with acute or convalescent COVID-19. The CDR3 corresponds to CASSRPSREKLNQPQHF. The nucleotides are TGTGCCAGCAGTAGACCATCCAGGGAAAAACTTAATCAGCCCCAGCATTTT.